A single sample gave rise to the 21 T cell receptor beta chains below, sequenced in a study of cytomegalovirus exposure and HLA in healthy donors. With 60 Vbeta and 13 Jbeta primers, the PCR was carried out. TCRdb's table, derived via immunoSEQ multiplex PCR, lists solely in-frame clones and lacks some. The table has approximately 160,000 clones, approximately 80% seen once; the top ten hold about 2.6%. Source material: PBMCs. The origin of the receptors is a woman in her thirties or forties in good health and CMV-seropositive.

This clone was seen only a few times. The genes are TRBV28 and TRBJ2-5; 7 nucleotides agree with TRBD2. The CDR3 has 13 amino acids. The ends lost 6 bases at V and 5 bases at J; junction bases unmatched: 6. CDR1 is MDHEN, CDR2 SYDVKM, per germline. The CDR3 coding sequence is TGTGCCAGCAGACGGGGAGGGTGGGAGACCCAGTACTTC. It encodes CASRRGGWETQYF.

The rearrangement joins TRBV5-1 to TRBJ2-1; TRBD2 might be the D (6 bases). The CDR3 loop spans 15 amino acids. The germline V and J ends were trimmed by 2 bases and 0 bases, with 9 bases remaining between them. The germline gives CDR1 SGHRS, CDR2 YFSETQ. The CDR3: CASSLTGSSYNEQFF. The CDR3 DNA is TGCGCCAGCAGCTTAACCGGGAGCTCCTACAATGAGCAGTTCTTC. The whole variable domain, remainder taken from reference TRBV5-1 and TRBJ2-1, is KAGVTQTPRYLIKTRGQQVTLSCSPISGHRSVSWYQQTPGQGLQFLFEYFSETQRNKGNFPGRFSGRQFSNSRSEMNVSTLELGDSALYLCASSLTGSSYNEQFFGPGTRLTVL.

This clone came up once. This sequence joins TRBV4-3 and TRBJ2-2; D unresolved. Germline lookup yields CDR1 LGHNA and CDR2 YSLEER. Trimming shortened V by 3 bases and J by 2 bases, and 19 bases separated the two germline ends. This CDR3 has 18 residues. Written as DNA, the CDR3 is TGCGCCAGCAGCCATGCCTATGTAGGAGATTTCAACACCGGGGAGCTGTTTTTT. Amino acid sequence: CASSHAYVGDFNTGELFF.

The rearrangement joins TRBV2 to TRBJ2-7; 12 nucleotides match TRBD1. Germline V gene lookup returns CDR1 SNHLY and CDR2 FYNNEI. CDR3 length: 15 residues. With 6 bases clipped from V and 5 bases from J, the junction kept 8 bases outside the gene matches. CDR3 nucleotides: TGTGCCAGCAGGTCCGGGACAGGGGGCAAAAACGAGCAGTACTTC. Translation: CASRSGTGGKNEQYF.

This sequence joins TRBV2 and TRBJ2-3; TRBD2 aligns across 9 bases. This CDR3 contains 14 residues. Germline CDR1 SNHLY, CDR2 FYNNEI. After removal of 6 bases from V and 4 bases from J, the junction contained 5 bases not matched to a gene. The CDR3 sequence is CASSGGRAPDTQYF. The CDR3 region has the DNA TGTGCCAGCAGCGGCGGGAGGGCCCCAGATACGCAGTATTTT.

This clone was found once. This chain's CDR3 is CASSRDRGTEAFF. The CDR3 DNA sequence: TGTGCCAGTAGTAGGGACAGGGGCACTGAAGCTTTCTTT. The chain employs TRBV19 and TRBJ1-1; TRBD1 matches 10 bases. Germline CDR1 is LNHDA and CDR2 is SQIVND (reference sequence). The V gene end was trimmed by 4 bases and the J gene end by 4 bases; junction bases not matched to a gene: 0. There are 13 residues in the CDR3.

The chain carries TRBV21-1 and TRBJ1-1; the listed D gene, TRBD1, was not tested against the DNA. TRBV21-1 is a pseudogene segment. This CDR3 has 17 amino acids. Here the CDR3 reads CASSKGHKDSPNTEAFF. The CDR3 DNA sequence: TGTGCCAGCAGCAAAGGACATAAGGACAGCCCGAACACTGAAGCTTTCTTT.

The chain combines TRBV2 with TRBJ2-7; maybe TRBD2 (6 bases). CDR1 is SNHLY, CDR2 FYNNEI, per germline. The CDR3 spans 13 residues. The V gene lost 9 bases and the J gene lost 4 bases, with 16 bases spanning the gap. The CDR3 DNA follows: TGTGCCAGTTGGGACCCGGGAGCATACGAGCAGTACTTC. Encoded protein: CASWDPGAYEQYF.

The chain has TRBV20-1 and TRBJ1-1; perhaps TRBD1 as D (6 bases). The CDR3 is 11 amino acids. V lost 3 bases and J lost 11, with 13 bases in between. From germline, CDR1 is DFQATT and CDR2 SNEGSKA (reference sequence). The CDR3 DNA sequence: TGCAGTGCTAGTAGGGACAAATGGGCTTTCTTT. Its protein product is CSASRDKWAFF.

The rearrangement links TRBV7-9 to TRBJ2-7; D gene uncertain. The CDR3 spans 14 residues. CDR1 is SEHNR, CDR2 FQNEAQ, per germline (reference sequence). With 5 bases removed from V and 2 bases from J, the gap between germline ends came to 13 bases. CDR3 sequence: CASSPPRSTYEQYF. As DNA, the CDR3 is TGTGCCAGCAGCCCTCCCCGTAGTACCTACGAGCAGTACTTC.

Concerning this clone itself: Relative to the germline gene, one junction end is altered; a read error may explain this. The chain has TRBV7-9 and TRBJ2-6; TRBD2 might be the D (5 bases). CDR1 and CDR2 from the germline V gene are SEHNR and FQNEAQ (reference sequence). This CDR3 contains 18 residues. The CDR3 nucleotides read TGTTCCAGCAGCTTAGCGCTGGCGGGCTCCGTGGGGGCCAACGTCCTGACTTTC. Translation: CSSSLALAGSVGANVLTF.

The rearrangement links TRBV30 to TRBJ2-5; no definite D call. The CDR3 has 13 residues. CDR1 is GTSNPN, CDR2 SVGIG, per germline (reference sequence). With 1 base removed from V and 0 bases from J, the gap between germline ends came to 6 bases. The CDR3 nucleotides are TGTGCCTGGAGTGGAGGAGACCAAGAGACCCAGTACTTC. It codes for CAWSGGDQETQYF.

The chain carries TRBV18 and TRBJ2-1; a possible D gene is TRBD2 (6 bases). CDR1 and CDR2 (germline): KGHSH, LQKENI. V lost 0 bases to trimming and J lost 9 bases, with 9 bases between them. The CDR3 loop spans 13 amino acids. The CDR3 loop is CASSPPFGGEQFF. CDR3 in DNA: TGTGCCAGCTCACCACCGTTCGGGGGTGAGCAGTTCTTC.

The CDR3: CAWSPRGTSRDTQYF. The CDR3 region has the DNA TGTGCCTGGAGTCCTCGGGGGACTAGCAGGGATACGCAGTATTTT. The chain has TRBV30 and TRBJ2-3; TRBD2 aligns across 9 bases. Germline V gene lookup returns CDR1 GTSNPN and CDR2 SVGIG (reference sequence). Trimming took 2 bases from V and 6 from J; bases not matched to a gene: 9. The CDR3 has 15 residues. The full variable domain, completed using reference TRBV30 and TRBJ2-3, is SQTIHQWPATLVQPVGSPLSLECTVEGTSNPNLYWYRQAAGRGLQLLFYSVGIGQISSEVPQNLSASRPQDRQFILSSKKLLLSDSGFYLCAWSPRGTSRDTQYFGPGTRLTVL.

This sequence joins TRBV20-1 and TRBJ2-5; D not certain. Trimming shortened V by 3 bases and J by 4 bases, and 3 bases separated the two germline ends. Germline V lookup: CDR1 DFQATT, CDR2 SNEGSKA (reference sequence). The CDR3 totals 10 residues. The CDR3 loop reads CSASGETQYF. CDR3 sequence (DNA): TGCAGTGCTAGCGGAGAGACCCAGTACTTC.

This chain joins TRBV11-2 and TRBJ2-1; unclear D gene. The V end lost 2 bases, the J end lost 0 bases, and 8 bases lay between the germline ends. The CDR3 sequence is 15 residues long. Germline V gives CDR1 SGHAT, CDR2 FQNNGV. As DNA, the CDR3 is TGTGCCAGCAGCTTATTCCTTAGCTCCTACAATGAGCAGTTCTTC. Translated: CASSLFLSSYNEQFF.

V and J are TRBV5-1 and TRBJ2-7; TRBD2 matches at 8 bases. CDR1 and CDR2 from the germline V gene are SGHRS and YFSETQ. V shed 4 bases, J shed 0 bases, and the junction held 3 bases outside the gene matches. The length of the CDR3 is 14 residues. The DNA for the CDR3 is TGCGCCAGCAGCCCGGGAGGGGACTCCTACGAGCAGTACTTC. Protein sequence: CASSPGGDSYEQYF.

This chain links TRBV28 with TRBJ1-2; TRBD1 matches 7 bases. The CDR3 has 13 amino acids. The germline gives CDR1 MDHEN, CDR2 SYDVKM. Trimming cost V 5 bases and J 5 bases; bases outside gene matches: 5. The CDR3 loop reads CASSPTTGYGYTF. The CDR3 DNA reads as TGTGCCAGCAGTCCTACGACAGGGTATGGCTACACCTTC.

V gene TRBV10-3 combines with J gene TRBJ1-1; unclear D gene. CDR3 length equals 15 residues. Per germline, CDR1 ENHRY and CDR2 SYGVKD. V lost 0 bases and J lost 4, with 12 bases in between. CDR3 residues: CAISESEVRSTEAFF. The CDR3 DNA reads as TGTGCCATCAGTGAGTCGGAGGTTCGGAGCACTGAAGCTTTCTTT.

V gene TRBV29-1 combines with J gene TRBJ1-2; maybe TRBD1 (5 bases). CDR3 length: 13 residues. The germline CDR1 and CDR2 sequences are SQVTM and ANQGSEA. Trimming stripped 5 bases from V and 2 bases from J, with 12 bases between. The CDR3 DNA follows: TGCAGCGTTTTGGAGGGGACGAACTATGGCTACACCTTC. This gives the protein CSVLEGTNYGYTF.

This sequence joins TRBV7-2 and TRBJ2-5, with 11 bases matching TRBD1. J lost 2 bases, V lost 2 bases, and 10 bases had no gene match. The CDR3 covers 18 residues. CDR1 SGHTA and CDR2 FQGNSA come from the germline V gene. In DNA form, the CDR3 reads TGTGCCAGCAGCTTATTCCCGGCGGGGACAGGGGGGCAAGAGACCCAGTACTTC. Translation gives CASSLFPAGTGGQETQYF.